Sequencing of this T cell receptor (beta chain) was carried out in a study of shared clonotypes between healthy human individuals. The study enrolled healthy HIV-negative adults without recent acute infections or vaccinations as donors. TCRdb's copy holds only in-frame clones and misses some; the assay was immunoSEQ multiplex PCR. The profile shows approximately 440,000 clones, roughly four fifths of them singletons. This CDR3 has 16 residues. Trimming pared 6 bases from V and 8 bases from J, leaving 24 bases between. Germline loops: CDR1 MNHNY, CDR2 SVGAGI (reference sequence). This clone occurred a few times. Other DNA sequences in the same sample also yield this CDR3.

This TCR derives from a woman in her thirties or forties in good health. Some clones in this sample may be carry-over from other donors' samples. The sample comprised PBMCs. The chain links TRBV6-6 to TRBJ2-3; D gene ambiguous. CDR3 sequence reads: CASSPHPADGRFTQYF. CDR3 in DNA: TGTGCCAGCAGCCCACACCCGGCTGATGGAAGGTTTACGCAGTATTTT.